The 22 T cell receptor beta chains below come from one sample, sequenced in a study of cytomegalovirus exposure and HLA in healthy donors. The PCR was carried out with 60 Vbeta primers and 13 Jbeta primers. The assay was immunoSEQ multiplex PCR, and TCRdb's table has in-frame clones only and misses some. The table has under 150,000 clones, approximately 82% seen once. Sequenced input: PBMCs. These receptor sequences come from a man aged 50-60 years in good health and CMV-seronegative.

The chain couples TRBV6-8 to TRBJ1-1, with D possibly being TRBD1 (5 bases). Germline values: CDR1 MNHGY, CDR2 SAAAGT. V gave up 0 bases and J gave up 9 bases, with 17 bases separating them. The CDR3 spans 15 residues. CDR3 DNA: TGTGCCAGCAGTTACTCGACACAGGTATGGGCTAAAGCTTTCTTT. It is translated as CASSYSTQVWAKAFF.

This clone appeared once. The CDR3 region has the DNA TGTGCCAGCAGCTTGCGGGGGTACAATGAGCAGTTCTTC. It encodes CASSLRGYNEQFF. The chain joins TRBV5-8 to TRBJ2-1, with D tentatively TRBD2 (6 bases). Germline V gene data show CDR1 as SGHTS and CDR2 as YDEGEE. Trimming stripped 1 base from V and 4 bases from J, with 6 bases between. CDR3 size: 13 residues.

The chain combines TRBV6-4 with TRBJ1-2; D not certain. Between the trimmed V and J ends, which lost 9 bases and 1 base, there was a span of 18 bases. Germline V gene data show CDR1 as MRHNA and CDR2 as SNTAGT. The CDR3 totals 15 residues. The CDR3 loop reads CARLKRGRDNYGYTF. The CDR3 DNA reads TGTGCCAGACTCAAGAGAGGGAGGGATAACTATGGCTACACCTTC.

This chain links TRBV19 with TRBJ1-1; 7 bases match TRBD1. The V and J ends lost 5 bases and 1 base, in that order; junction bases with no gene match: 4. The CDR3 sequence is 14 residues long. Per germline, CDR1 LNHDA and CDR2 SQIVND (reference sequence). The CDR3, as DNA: TGTGCCAGTAGTGGACAGGCCGCGAACACTGAAGCTTTCTTT. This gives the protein CASSGQAANTEAFF.

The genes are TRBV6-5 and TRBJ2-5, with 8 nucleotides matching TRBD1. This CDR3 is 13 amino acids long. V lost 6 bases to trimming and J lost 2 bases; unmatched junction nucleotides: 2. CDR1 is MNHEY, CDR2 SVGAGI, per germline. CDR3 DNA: TGTGCCAGCAGGACAGGGGTACAAGAGACCCAGTACTTC. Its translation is CASRTGVQETQYF.

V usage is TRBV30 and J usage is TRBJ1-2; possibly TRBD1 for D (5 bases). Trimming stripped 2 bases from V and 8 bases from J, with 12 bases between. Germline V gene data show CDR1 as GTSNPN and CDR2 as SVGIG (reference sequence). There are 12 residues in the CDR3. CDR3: CAWSTQGGGYTF. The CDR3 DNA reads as TGTGCCTGGAGTACCCAGGGAGGGGGCTACACCTTC.

The CDR3 spells CASSVIAGGGTDTQYF. In DNA, the CDR3 is TGTGCCAGCAGTGTAATAGCGGGGGGAGGCACAGATACGCAGTATTTT. The chain uses TRBV2 and TRBJ2-3, with 10 bases lining up with TRBD2. CDR1 SNHLY and CDR2 FYNNEI come from the germline V gene. This CDR3 has 16 residues. The J segment lost 1 base and the V segment lost 4 bases, leaving 5 bases of the junction unmatched.

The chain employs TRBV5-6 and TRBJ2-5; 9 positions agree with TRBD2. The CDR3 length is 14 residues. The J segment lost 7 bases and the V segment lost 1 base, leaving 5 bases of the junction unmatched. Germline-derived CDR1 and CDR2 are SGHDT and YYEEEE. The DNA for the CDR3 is TGTGCCAGCAGCTTGCTAGCGGGGTCTAGGACCCAGTACTTC. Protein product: CASSLLAGSRTQYF.

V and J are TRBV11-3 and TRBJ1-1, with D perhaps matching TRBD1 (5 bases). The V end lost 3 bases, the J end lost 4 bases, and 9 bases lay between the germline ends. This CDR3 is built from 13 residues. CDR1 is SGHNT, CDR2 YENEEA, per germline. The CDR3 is CASSFDRSTEAFF. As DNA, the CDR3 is TGTGCCAGCAGCTTTGACAGATCCACTGAAGCTTTCTTT.

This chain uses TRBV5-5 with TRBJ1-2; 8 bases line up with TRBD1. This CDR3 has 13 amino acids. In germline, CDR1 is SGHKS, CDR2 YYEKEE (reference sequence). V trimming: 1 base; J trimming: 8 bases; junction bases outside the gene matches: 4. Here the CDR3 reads CASSLQGARGYTF. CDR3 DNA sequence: TGTGCCAGCAGCTTGCAGGGGGCGCGAGGCTACACCTTC.

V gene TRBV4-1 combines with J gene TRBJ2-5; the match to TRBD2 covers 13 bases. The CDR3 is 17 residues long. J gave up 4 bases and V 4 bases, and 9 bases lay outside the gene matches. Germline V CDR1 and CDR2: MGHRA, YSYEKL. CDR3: CASSPRTSGGLGETQYF. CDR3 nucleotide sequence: TGCGCCAGCAGCCCCAGGACTAGCGGGGGCCTGGGAGAGACCCAGTACTTC.

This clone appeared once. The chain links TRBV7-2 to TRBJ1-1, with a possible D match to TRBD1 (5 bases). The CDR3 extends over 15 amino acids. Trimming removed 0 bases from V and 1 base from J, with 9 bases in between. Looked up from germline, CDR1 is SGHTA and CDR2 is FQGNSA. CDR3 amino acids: CASSLAVQANTEAFF. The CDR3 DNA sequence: TGTGCCAGCAGCTTAGCGGTACAGGCGAACACTGAAGCTTTCTTT.

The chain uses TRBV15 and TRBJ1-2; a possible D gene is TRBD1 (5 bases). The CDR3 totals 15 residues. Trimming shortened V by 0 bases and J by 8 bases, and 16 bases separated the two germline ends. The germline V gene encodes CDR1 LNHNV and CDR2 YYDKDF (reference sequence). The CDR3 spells CATSRDLSGGGGYTF. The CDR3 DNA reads TGTGCCACCAGCAGAGATTTGAGCGGGGGTGGGGGCTACACCTTC.

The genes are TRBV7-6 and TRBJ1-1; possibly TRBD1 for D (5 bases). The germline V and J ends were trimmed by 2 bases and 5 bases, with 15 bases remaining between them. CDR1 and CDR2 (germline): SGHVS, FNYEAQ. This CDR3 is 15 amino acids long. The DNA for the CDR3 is TGTGCCAGCAGCTTACAGGGTCGAGTCCTGACTGAAGCTTTCTTT. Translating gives CASSLQGRVLTEAFF.

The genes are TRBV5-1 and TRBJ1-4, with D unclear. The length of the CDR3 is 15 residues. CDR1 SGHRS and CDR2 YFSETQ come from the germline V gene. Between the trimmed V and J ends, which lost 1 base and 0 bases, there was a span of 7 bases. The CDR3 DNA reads TGCGCCAGCAGCTTGCGACTATCAACTAATGAAAAACTGTTTTTT. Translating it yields CASSLRLSTNEKLFF.

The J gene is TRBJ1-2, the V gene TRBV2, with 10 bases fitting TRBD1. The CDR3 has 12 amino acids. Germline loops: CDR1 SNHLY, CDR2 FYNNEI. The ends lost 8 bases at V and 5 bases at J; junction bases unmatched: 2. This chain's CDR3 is CASGQGVYGYTF. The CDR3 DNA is TGTGCCAGCGGACAGGGGGTTTATGGCTACACCTTC.

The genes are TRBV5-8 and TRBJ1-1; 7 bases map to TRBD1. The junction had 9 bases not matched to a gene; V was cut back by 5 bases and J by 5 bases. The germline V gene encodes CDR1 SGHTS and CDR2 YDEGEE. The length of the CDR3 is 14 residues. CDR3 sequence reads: CASRLDRARTEAFF. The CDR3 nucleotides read TGTGCCAGCAGATTAGACAGGGCGAGGACTGAAGCTTTCTTT.

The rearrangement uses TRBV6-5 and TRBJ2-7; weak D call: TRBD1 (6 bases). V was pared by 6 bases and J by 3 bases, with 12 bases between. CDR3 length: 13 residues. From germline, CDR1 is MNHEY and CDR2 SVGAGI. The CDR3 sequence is CASSPQGSYEQYF. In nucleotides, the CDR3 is TGTGCCAGCAGCCCCCAGGGGAGCTACGAGCAGTACTTC.

The CDR3 DNA reads TGTGCCAGCAGGGGGCCAGGAGCGCATCAGCCCCAGCATTTT. Protein sequence: CASRGPGAHQPQHF. The rearrangement uses TRBV7-9 and TRBJ1-5; maybe TRBD1 (5 bases). Germline values: CDR1 SEHNR, CDR2 FQNEAQ (reference sequence). Trimming left V 6 bases short and J 5 bases short, with 14 bases between. This CDR3 is 14 amino acids long.

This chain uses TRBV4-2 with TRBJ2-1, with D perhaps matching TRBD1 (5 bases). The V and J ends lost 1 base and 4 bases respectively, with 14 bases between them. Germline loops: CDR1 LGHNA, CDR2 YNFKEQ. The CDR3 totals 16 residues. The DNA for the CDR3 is TGTGCCAGCAGCCAAGCTGTAGGGGCCAGGTACAATGAGCAGTTCTTC. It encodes CASSQAVGARYNEQFF.

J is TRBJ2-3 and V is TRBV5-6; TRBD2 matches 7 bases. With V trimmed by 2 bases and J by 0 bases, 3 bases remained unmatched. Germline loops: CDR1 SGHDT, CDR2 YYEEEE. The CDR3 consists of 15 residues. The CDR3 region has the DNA TGTGCCAGCAGCTTTCTAGCGGTGAGCACAGATACGCAGTATTTT. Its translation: CASSFLAVSTDTQYF.

CDR3 nucleotide sequence: TGTGCCAGCAGCCCGGCGGGCAGCTTGAGCACTGAAGCTTTCTTT. Protein sequence: CASSPAGSLSTEAFF. The chain combines TRBV9 with TRBJ1-1; D is unresolved. Germline CDR1 SGDLS, CDR2 YYNGEE. The CDR3 consists of 15 residues. Trimming took 4 bases from V and 4 from J, leaving 17 bases between them.